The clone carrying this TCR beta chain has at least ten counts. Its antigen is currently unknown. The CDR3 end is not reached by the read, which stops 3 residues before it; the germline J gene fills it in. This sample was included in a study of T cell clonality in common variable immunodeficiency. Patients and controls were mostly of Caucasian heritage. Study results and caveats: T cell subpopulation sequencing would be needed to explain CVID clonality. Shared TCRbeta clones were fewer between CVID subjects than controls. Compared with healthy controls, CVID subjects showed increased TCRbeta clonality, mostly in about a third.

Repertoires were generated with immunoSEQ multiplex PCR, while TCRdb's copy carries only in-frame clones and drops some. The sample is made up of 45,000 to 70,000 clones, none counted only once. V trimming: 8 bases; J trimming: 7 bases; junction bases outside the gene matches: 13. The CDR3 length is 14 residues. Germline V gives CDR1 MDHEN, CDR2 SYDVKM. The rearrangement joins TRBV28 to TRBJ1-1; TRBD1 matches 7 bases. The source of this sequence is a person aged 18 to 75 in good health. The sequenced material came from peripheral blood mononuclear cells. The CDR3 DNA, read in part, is TGTGCCAGCCAAATCCCAGGGGCAGGGGGTGAA. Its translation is CASQIPGAGGE. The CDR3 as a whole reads CASQIPGAGGEAFF.